The clone carrying this T cell receptor (beta chain) has ten or more counts. The antigen is not known. Building of the TCR beta libraries involved iRepertoire HTBI primers and Arm-PCR of CDR3 regions. TCRdb itself ran the multiplex PCR reads through MiXCR, one entry per CDR3 protein. The sample consists of fewer than 600,000 distinct CDR3 sequences, less than 25% of them appearing once. This sample was taken from a study of regulatory T cells in long-lasting Graves disease. Findings and caveats of the study: There were preferences for TRBV28, TRBJ1-2 and TRBJ2-5 in persistent disease. Only a small sample size was used, which may have cut accuracy. Whereas 950 to 1,000 public clonotypes were shared by new patients, persistent patients shared more, at some 2,900.

Specified time point: persistent/refractory GD, antithyroid drugs over 5 years with positive TRAb. Scientists built the TCR library using RNA that was extracted from PBMCs. J gave up 3 bases and V 1 base, and 3 bases lay outside the gene matches. The germline V gene has CDR1 SGHTA and CDR2 FQGNSA. The CDR3 covers 14 residues. This sequence joins TRBV7-2 and TRBJ2-7; 7 bases match TRBD1. This TCR came from a female donor with Graves disease. The sample here was peripheral blood mononuclear cells (PBMCs), taken when the disease was refractory, from a patient treated with antithyroid drugs. In DNA, the CDR3 is TGTGCCAGCAGCTTAGGGGCAGGGGGCTACGAGCAGTACTTC. It encodes CASSLGAGGYEQYF. The complete variable domain, with remaining parts taken from reference TRBV7-2 and TRBJ2-7, reads GAGVSQSPSNKVTEKGKDVELRCDPISGHTALYWYRQSLGQGLEFLIYFQGNSAPDKSGLPSDRFSAERTGGSVSTLTIQRTQQEDSAVYLCASSLGAGGYEQYFGPGTRLTVT.